These T cell receptor beta chains were read from a single sample in a study of CXCR3-negative and CXCR3-positive naive CD8 T cells. For each CDR3 protein, TCRdb gives one entry from its re-call of the 5' RACE reads, without DNA. The repertoire shows about 120,000 distinct CDR3 sequences; the top ten hold 0.35% to 0.4%. Sequenced input: naive CXCR3+ CD8+ T cells from blood. These receptors originate from a human donor in good health. Some clones in this sample may be carry-over from other donors' samples. CDR3s include the opening cysteine and the closing phenylalanine or tryptophan. The order of the fields is J gene, V gene, CDR3 protein.

j_gene: TRBJ1-4
v_gene: TRBV7-9
CDR3aa: CASSRPGQGNEKLFF

j_gene: TRBJ2-2
v_gene: TRBV12-3/TRBV12-4
CDR3aa: CASSPGLGEGTGELFF

j_gene: TRBJ2-3
v_gene: TRBV5-1
CDR3aa: CASSSQGGLPTPSTDTQYF

j_gene: TRBJ2-3
v_gene: TRBV5-1
CDR3aa: CASSLEGLPSGNTQYF

j_gene: TRBJ1-2
v_gene: TRBV7-6
CDR3aa: CASSLGAYGYTF

j_gene: TRBJ1-1
v_gene: TRBV29-1
CDR3aa: CSVAGGGSTEAFF

j_gene: TRBJ2-1
v_gene: TRBV29-1
CDR3aa: CSVVRTAAGGGEQFF

j_gene: TRBJ2-1
v_gene: TRBV7-3
CDR3aa: CASSPLGNEQFF

j_gene: TRBJ1-5
v_gene: TRBV28
CDR3aa: CASSFGTLGNQPQHF

j_gene: TRBJ2-1
v_gene: TRBV10-3
CDR3aa: CAISEGGANEQFF

j_gene: TRBJ1-5
v_gene: TRBV7-9
CDR3aa: CASSLTGLAQPQHF

j_gene: TRBJ2-3
v_gene: TRBV9
CDR3aa: CASSAGTSDTQYF

j_gene: TRBJ2-2
v_gene: TRBV27
CDR3aa: CASSLIVNTGELFF

j_gene: TRBJ1-1
v_gene: TRBV29-1
CDR3aa: CSVVWTELTEAFF

j_gene: TRBJ1-2
v_gene: TRBV3-1
CDR3aa: CASRDRGSYGYTF

j_gene: TRBJ1-1
v_gene: TRBV12-3/TRBV12-4
CDR3aa: CASSSRQFLTEAFF

j_gene: TRBJ2-7
v_gene: TRBV20-1
CDR3aa: CSAMDRDISYEQYF

j_gene: TRBJ2-7
v_gene: TRBV7-9
CDR3aa: CASSSGDYEQYF

j_gene: TRBJ2-3
v_gene: TRBV29-1
CDR3aa: CSVEGAAEDSTDTQYF

j_gene: TRBJ2-7
v_gene: TRBV9
CDR3aa: CASSALAGAGEQYF

j_gene: TRBJ2-3
v_gene: TRBV28
CDR3aa: CASSPATSGGAPDTQYF

j_gene: TRBJ2-7
v_gene: TRBV29-1
CDR3aa: CSVVLDYEQYF

j_gene: TRBJ1-4
v_gene: TRBV3-1
CDR3aa: CASSQERRYNEKLFF

j_gene: TRBJ2-2
v_gene: TRBV28
CDR3aa: CASRFIGELFF

j_gene: TRBJ1-5
v_gene: TRBV3-1
CDR3aa: CASSHFPPEIHQPQHF

j_gene: TRBJ2-1
v_gene: TRBV9
CDR3aa: CASSTSSGGWDEQFF

j_gene: TRBJ2-1
v_gene: TRBV11-2
CDR3aa: CASSSHTDEQFF

j_gene: TRBJ2-1
v_gene: TRBV28
CDR3aa: CASSALLAGWDNEQFF

j_gene: TRBJ1-1
v_gene: TRBV21-1
CDR3aa: CASSKGQQDTEAFF

j_gene: TRBJ2-7
v_gene: TRBV21-1
CDR3aa: CASSKEKDRNYEQYF

j_gene: TRBJ2-7
v_gene: TRBV7-3
CDR3aa: CASSLTFWAGGNRTYEQYF

j_gene: TRBJ1-2
v_gene: TRBV6-2/TRBV6-3
CDR3aa: CASSYGQGDGYTF

j_gene: TRBJ2-3
v_gene: TRBV7-9
CDR3aa: CASSPVLLAITDTQYF

j_gene: TRBJ2-1
v_gene: TRBV7-9
CDR3aa: CASSPLSPYNEQFF

j_gene: TRBJ2-7
v_gene: TRBV18
CDR3aa: CASSPRDRFYEQYF

j_gene: TRBJ2-1
v_gene: TRBV5-4
CDR3aa: CASSLSGLAGNEQFF

j_gene: TRBJ2-3
v_gene: TRBV12-3/TRBV12-4
CDR3aa: CASSDILAGVLDTQYF

j_gene: TRBJ1-5
v_gene: TRBV12-3/TRBV12-4
CDR3aa: CASSGDRGRGQPQHF

j_gene: TRBJ1-3
v_gene: TRBV28
CDR3aa: CASSWNSGNTIYF

j_gene: TRBJ2-7
v_gene: TRBV5-1
CDR3aa: CASSPWTSGGSYEQYF

j_gene: TRBJ1-2
v_gene: TRBV12-3/TRBV12-4
CDR3aa: CASTPSGVRGYTF

j_gene: TRBJ2-7
v_gene: TRBV2
CDR3aa: CASGGDSDHYEQYF